This entry describes one T cell receptor (beta chain). Its specificity is unknown. There are 18 residues in the CDR3. The germline CDR1 and CDR2 sequences are LGHNA and YNFKEQ. J was trimmed by 7 bases and V by 0 bases; bases with no gene match: 14. Libraries were prepared by immunoSEQ multiplex PCR; TCRdb keeps only in-frame clonotypes and omits some of them. Here the sample spans 84,000 or so clones, approximately 90% being singletons. Collection occurred without any documented infections or immune events in donors. The entry originates in a study of identifying expanded T cells in peripheral blood. Findings of the study overall: Clone count variance between roughly two-week samples rose with total template count.

This sequence was found in a person aged 18 to 75 in good health. Material: blood. The chain has TRBV4-2 and TRBJ1-4, with TRBD1 identical over 7 bases. The CDR3 coding sequence is TGTGCCAGCAGCCAAGAACTACCTACAGGGGCCGAGGCTGAAAAACTGTTTTTT. Protein: CASSQELPTGAEAEKLFF.